Below are 21 T cell receptor beta chains sequenced from a single sample in a study. TCRdb redid the calling of the 5' RACE reads with MiXCR, one entry per CDR3 protein. The sample has over 55,000 distinct CDR3 sequences, roughly 28% seen once. Sample: tumor-infiltrating memory CD4+ T cells sorted from the breast tumor. The subset was: memory CD4+ T cells, CD4+CD45RO+CD25-. These TCRs come from a female donor with breast cancer.

Many counts were recorded for this clonotype. The rearrangement uses TRBV28 and TRBJ2-5; TRBD2 is a possible D gene (7 bases). CDR1 is MDHEN, CDR2 SYDVKM, per germline. This CDR3 has 13 residues. V lost 8 bases and J lost 5, with 15 bases in between. CDR3 bases: TGTGCCAGCGGCAAAGGGGGAGGGGAGACCCAGTACTTC. It encodes CASGKGGGETQYF. Combining the CDR3 with reference TRBV28 and TRBJ2-5 gives the whole variable domain DVKVTQSSRYLVKRTGEKVFLECVQDMDHENMFWYRQDPGLGLRLIYFSYDVKMKEKGDIPEGYSVSREKKERFSLILESASTNQTSMYLCASGKGGGETQYFGPGTRLLVL.

This clonotype was seen only a few times. This chain connects TRBV7-2 to TRBJ1-5, with TRBD1 matching over 8 bases. The germline gives CDR1 SGHTA, CDR2 FQGNSA. The CDR3 has 17 residues. Trimming removed 2 bases from V and 0 bases from J; junction bases left unmatched: 6. The CDR3, as DNA: TGTGCCAGCAGCTTATCCCAGGGGGCATATAGCAATCAGCCCCAGCATTTT. Translated: CASSLSQGAYSNQPQHF. The whole variable domain, filled in from reference TRBV7-2 and TRBJ1-5, reads GAGVSQSPSNKVTEKGKDVELRCDPISGHTALYWYRQSLGQGLEFLIYFQGNSAPDKSGLPSDRFSAERTGGSVSTLTIQRTQQEDSAVYLCASSLSQGAYSNQPQHFGDGTRLSIL.

This sequence joins TRBV5-1 and TRBJ2-6, with D unresolved. This CDR3 region has 15 residues. Trimming stripped 4 bases from V and 1 base from J, with 9 bases between. Per the germline V gene, CDR1 is SGHRS and CDR2 is YFSETQ. The CDR3 DNA follows: TGCGCCAGCAGCGGGGTGGCTTCTGGGGCCAACGTCCTGACTTTC. As protein: CASSGVASGANVLTF. Full variable domain (rest looked up from reference TRBV5-1 and TRBJ2-6): KAGVTQTPRYLIKTRGQQVTLSCSPISGHRSVSWYQQTPGQGLQFLFEYFSETQRNKGNFPGRFSGRQFSNSRSEMNVSTLELGDSALYLCASSGVASGANVLTFGAGSRLTVL.

Remarks on this clonotype: The junction shows a germline mismatch at one end, possibly a read error. The CDR3 region has the DNA TGTGCCGGCAGGTCCGTGGGCGCTTACTATGGCTACACCTTC. This translates into CAGRSVGAYYGYTF. The V gene is TRBV7-9, the J gene TRBJ1-2; D gene unclear. From germline, CDR1 is SEHNR and CDR2 FQNEAQ (reference sequence). The length of the CDR3 is 14 residues.

The rearrangement uses TRBV7-2 and TRBJ2-1; D unresolved. Germline assignment: CDR1 SGHTA and CDR2 FQGNSA. Between the trimmed V and J ends, which lost 1 base and 7 bases, there was a span of 14 bases. CDR3 length equals 15 residues. CDR3 residues: CASSLGLTEKNEQFF. The CDR3 nucleotides read TGTGCCAGCAGCTTAGGTCTGACGGAAAAAAATGAGCAGTTCTTC.

There are a few counts of this clonotype. The chain joins TRBV6-5 to TRBJ1-2; a weak D match, TRBD1 (5 bases). The CDR3 runs 14 residues. V lost 2 bases to trimming and J lost 5 bases, with 12 bases between them. CDR1 and CDR2 (germline): MNHEY, SVGAGI. CDR3 bases: TGTGCCAGCAGTTACATGCAGGGAGCGTATGGCTACACCTTC. Residues: CASSYMQGAYGYTF.

Only a few counts were recorded for this clonotype. J is TRBJ2-7 and V is TRBV7-2; D is ambiguous. Trimming left V 3 bases short and J 4 bases short, with 7 bases between. The CDR3 is made up of 12 amino acids. Germline CDR1 reads SGHTA; CDR2 reads FQGNSA. The CDR3 region is CASSFSRYEQYF. CDR3 DNA: TGTGCCAGCAGCTTTTCACGGTACGAGCAGTACTTC. The full variable domain, its missing parts supplied by reference TRBV7-2 and TRBJ2-7, is GAGVSQSPSNKVTEKGKDVELRCDPISGHTALYWYRQSLGQGLEFLIYFQGNSAPDKSGLPSDRFSAERTGGSVSTLTIQRTQQEDSAVYLCASSFSRYEQYFGPGTRLTVT.

This chain links TRBV7-2 with TRBJ2-4, with a possible D match to TRBD1 (6 bases). Germline assignment: CDR1 SGHTA and CDR2 FQGNSA. The CDR3 runs to 15 residues. Trimming took off 2 bases at V and 4 bases at J, with 12 bases between the two ends. The CDR3 region is CASSLPGQMKNIQYF. Written as DNA, the CDR3 is TGTGCCAGCAGCTTACCCGGACAGATGAAAAACATTCAGTACTTC.

In its sample, this clonotype was seen a few times. The chain joins TRBV6-2 or TRBV6-3 to TRBJ2-7; perhaps TRBD1 as D (5 bases). V was cut by 6 bases and J by 4 bases, with 16 bases left in between. This CDR3 is 14 amino acids long. Germline V gene sequence: CDR1 MNHEY, CDR2 SVGEGT. The CDR3 here is CASRRGAENYEQYF. CDR3 nucleotide sequence: TGTGCCAGCAGGCGTGGGGCAGAAAATTACGAGCAGTACTTC.

The chain joins TRBV5-1 to TRBJ1-2, with TRBD1 matching 9 bases. Germline values: CDR1 SGHRS, CDR2 YFSETQ. The V and J ends lost 3 bases and 6 bases, in that order; junction bases with no gene match: 3. The CDR3 extends over 13 amino acids. CDR3 sequence: CASSYGQGNGYTF. CDR3 bases: TGCGCCAGCAGCTACGGACAGGGGAATGGCTACACCTTC.

The V call is TRBV4-1, the J call TRBJ1-1, with D perhaps matching TRBD1 (6 bases). Germline assignment: CDR1 MGHRA and CDR2 YSYEKL. The CDR3 is 16 amino acids. The V gene lost 3 bases and the J gene lost 0 bases, with 14 bases spanning the gap. CDR3 sequence reads: CASSQKTGGLNTEAFF. CDR3 nucleotides: TGCGCCAGCAGCCAGAAGACGGGGGGCCTGAACACTGAAGCTTTCTTT.

Only a few counts were recorded for this clonotype. The gene calls are TRBV20-1 and TRBJ1-2; weak D call: TRBD1 (6 bases). The CDR3 is 12 residues long. The V end lost 6 bases, the J end lost 2 bases, and 10 bases lay between the germline ends. Germline V gene data show CDR1 as DFQATT and CDR2 as SNEGSKA (reference sequence). The CDR3 DNA is TGCAGTGCGGAAACAGGGAACTATGGCTACACCTTC. It encodes CSAETGNYGYTF.

The chain couples TRBV5-1 to TRBJ2-5; tentatively, D is TRBD2 (5 bases). The germline gives CDR1 SGHRS, CDR2 YFSETQ. The CDR3 length is 14 residues. V was pared by 0 bases and J by 5 bases, with 11 bases between. Here the CDR3 reads CASSLDPGSETQYF. DNA for the CDR3: TGCGCCAGCAGCTTGGATCCGGGATCGGAGACCCAGTACTTC.

Only a few counts were recorded for this clonotype. The J gene is TRBJ2-5, the V gene TRBV6-1; D remains unclear. This CDR3 contains 13 residues. The V gene's germline CDR1 is MNHNS and CDR2 SASEGT. V lost 4 bases to trimming and J lost 1 base, with 7 bases between them. CDR3 sequence (DNA): TGTGCCAGCAGTGCTGCTACCCAAGAGACCCAGTACTTC. Residues: CASSAATQETQYF.

The rearrangement links TRBV5-4 to TRBJ2-2, with 14 bases identical to TRBD2. CDR3 length equals 16 residues. The J segment lost 6 bases and the V segment lost 3 bases, leaving 4 bases of the junction unmatched. Germline CDR1 and CDR2: SGHNT and YYREEE (reference sequence). Here the CDR3 reads CASSSGLAGEPGELFF. CDR3 nucleotides: TGTGCCAGCAGCTCGGGACTAGCGGGAGAACCCGGGGAGCTGTTTTTT.

This clonotype was seen at least ten times. The chain has TRBV5-1 and TRBJ2-3; 8 bases agree with TRBD1. Germline V gene sequence: CDR1 SGHRS, CDR2 YFSETQ. This CDR3 contains 14 residues. Germline trimming cut 0 bases from V and 4 bases from J; bases unmatched to any gene: 1. CDR3 sequence (DNA): TGCGCCAGCAGCTTGGGACAGGGGTCAGATACGCAGTATTTT. Translation: CASSLGQGSDTQYF. The complete variable domain, with remaining parts taken from reference TRBV5-1 and TRBJ2-3, reads KAGVTQTPRYLIKTRGQQVTLSCSPISGHRSVSWYQQTPGQGLQFLFEYFSETQRNKGNFPGRFSGRQFSNSRSEMNVSTLELGDSALYLCASSLGQGSDTQYFGPGTRLTVL.

The chain uses TRBV5-1 and TRBJ2-1; 12 bases agree with TRBD2. CDR3 length: 14 residues. Germline V gene sequence: CDR1 SGHRS, CDR2 YFSETQ. The V gene end was trimmed by 2 bases and the J gene end by 9 bases; junction bases not matched to a gene: 3. CDR3: CASSFSSGRGEQFF. In DNA, the CDR3 is TGCGCCAGCAGCTTCTCTAGCGGGAGGGGTGAGCAGTTCTTC.

The V call is TRBV5-1, the J call TRBJ1-6; TRBD1 agrees at 7 bases. This CDR3 comprises 15 residues. V shed 0 bases, J shed 7 bases, and the junction held 4 bases outside the gene matches. In germline, CDR1 is SGHRS, CDR2 YFSETQ. Here the CDR3 reads CASSLEGDSNSPLHF. The CDR3 DNA sequence: TGCGCCAGCAGCTTGGAAGGGGACAGCAATTCACCCCTCCACTTT. Using reference TRBV5-1 and TRBJ1-6 for the parts outside the CDR3, the full variable domain is KAGVTQTPRYLIKTRGQQVTLSCSPISGHRSVSWYQQTPGQGLQFLFEYFSETQRNKGNFPGRFSGRQFSNSRSEMNVSTLELGDSALYLCASSLEGDSNSPLHFGNGTRLTVT.

This chain links TRBV7-2 with TRBJ2-7, with D tentatively TRBD2 (5 bases). Per germline, CDR1 SGHTA and CDR2 FQGNSA. The CDR3 has 14 amino acids. The V and J ends lost 0 bases and 2 bases respectively, with 8 bases between them. CDR3 nucleotides: TGTGCCAGCAGCTTAGCGCAGAGGGCCTACGAGCAGTACTTC. Residues: CASSLAQRAYEQYF.

This clonotype was seen more than once but under ten times. The chain has TRBV20-1 and TRBJ1-2; tentative D call: TRBD1 (5 bases). V was cut by 5 bases and J by 0 bases, with 10 bases left in between. Germline V gene lookup returns CDR1 DFQATT and CDR2 SNEGSKA (reference sequence). The CDR3 has 13 amino acids. CDR3 sequence: CSAGDRTNYGYTF. The CDR3 region has the DNA TGCAGTGCTGGCGACAGAACTAACTATGGCTACACCTTC.

This clonotype was counted many times. CDR3 nucleotide sequence: TGTGCCATCGCAGGGAGCTCCTACGAGCAGTACTTC. This encodes CAIAGSSYEQYF. The genes are TRBV10-3 and TRBJ2-7; the D gene could be TRBD1 or TRBD2 (5 bases each). V dropped 8 bases and J dropped 0 bases, with 8 bases sitting between them. Germline V CDR1 and CDR2: ENHRY, SYGVKD. CDR3 length: 12 amino acids.